This T cell receptor beta chain was recovered during a study of shared clonotypes between healthy human individuals. Germline assignment: CDR1 KGHSH and CDR2 LQKENI. V dropped 0 bases and J dropped 6; count of bases not matched to a gene: 1. The CDR3 consists of 15 residues. The healthy adult donors were HIV-negative and reported no recent acute infections or vaccinations. Researchers divided each subset's genomic DNA evenly across several immunoSEQ plates. The repertoire was sequenced with immunoSEQ multiplex PCR; TCRdb's copy has only in-frame clones and lacks some. The data contain about 1.5 million clones, 95% to 99% of them singletons.

This chain connects TRBV18 to TRBJ2-2; 10 bases agree with TRBD1. This clonotype was sampled from a man younger than 40 in good health. The sequencing sample was made of naive CD4+ T cells sorted from blood. Sample subset: CD45RA+ positively selected. The CDR3 DNA follows: TGTGCCAGCTCACCACCGGGACAGGGGTCCGGGGAGCTGTTTTTT. Its protein product is CASSPPGQGSGELFF.